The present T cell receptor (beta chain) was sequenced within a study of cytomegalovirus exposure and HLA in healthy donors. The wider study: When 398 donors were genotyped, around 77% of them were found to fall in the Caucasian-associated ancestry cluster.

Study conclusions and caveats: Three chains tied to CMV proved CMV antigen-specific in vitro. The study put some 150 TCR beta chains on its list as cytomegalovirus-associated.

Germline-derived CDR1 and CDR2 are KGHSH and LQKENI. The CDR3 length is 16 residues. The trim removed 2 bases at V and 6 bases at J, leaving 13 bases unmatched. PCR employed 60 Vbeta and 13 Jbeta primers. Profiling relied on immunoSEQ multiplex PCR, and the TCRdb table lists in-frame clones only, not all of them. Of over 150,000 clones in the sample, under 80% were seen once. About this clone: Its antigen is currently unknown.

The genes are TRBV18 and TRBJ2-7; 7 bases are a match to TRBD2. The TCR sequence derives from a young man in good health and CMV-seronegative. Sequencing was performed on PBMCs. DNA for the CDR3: TGTGCCAGCTCACCAAGTAGGGGAGGGAAACTTGCCGAGCAGTACTTC. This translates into CASSPSRGGKLAEQYF.